The rows below give T cell receptor beta chains drawn from one sample of a study of blood T cell repertoires in COVID-19. The repertoire was sequenced with immunoSEQ multiplex PCR; TCRdb's copy has only in-frame clones and lacks some. The sample has roughly 200,000 clones, about 82% seen once. Sequencing was done on a sample of PBMCs or T cells enriched from blood (not recorded which). Receptors originate from a man aged 35 to 55 with acute COVID-19. CDR3s include the opening cysteine and the closing phenylalanine or tryptophan. A D gene is named only where the DNA matches it firmly. Part of the rows lack a size; the others show once, few, many or a class for expanded clones.

size: NA; J: TRBJ1-4; D: NA; V: TRBV29-1; CDR3: CSALDSNGEKLFF; DNA: TGCAGCGCTTTGGACAGTAACGGAGAAAAACTGTTTTTT
size: NA; J: TRBJ2-5; D: TRBD1; V: TRBV27; CDR3: CASSLGGRQETQYF; DNA: TGTGCCAGCAGCTTAGGGGGCCGACAAGAGACCCAGTACTTC
size: NA; J: TRBJ2-2; D: TRBD1; V: TRBV4-2; CDR3: CASSQDQGTGAGELFF; DNA: TGTGCCAGCAGCCAAGATCAGGGTACAGGGGCCGGGGAGCTGTTTTTT
size: NA; J: TRBJ2-3; D: TRBD2; V: TRBV28; CDR3: CASSLRVGLEGADTQYF; DNA: TGTGCCAGCAGTTTAAGGGTGGGACTAGAGGGCGCAGATACGCAGTATTTT
size: NA; J: TRBJ2-3; D: NA; V: TRBV28; CDR3: CASTSGQNTDTQYF; DNA: TGTGCCAGCACTTCCGGACAGAACACAGATACGCAGTATTTT
size: NA; J: TRBJ2-3; D: TRBD1; V: TRBV29-1; CDR3: CSAAPRGRLADTQYF; DNA: TGCAGCGCCGCACCGAGGGGGCGTTTAGCAGATACGCAGTATTTT
size: once; J: TRBJ2-1; D: TRBD2; V: TRBV5-1; CDR3: CASSLWTSGSYNEQFF; DNA: TGCGCCAGCAGCTTGTGGACTAGCGGCAGTTACAATGAGCAGTTCTTC
size: NA; J: TRBJ2-1; D: TRBD1; V: TRBV19; CDR3: CASSPQTGASYNEQFF; DNA: TGTGCCAGTAGTCCCCAGACAGGGGCCTCCTACAATGAGCAGTTCTTC
size: NA; J: TRBJ2-6; D: TRBD1; V: TRBV18; CDR3: CASSRTTGVGANVLTF; DNA: TGTGCCAGCTCACGAACAACAGGGGTTGGGGCCAACGTCCTGACTTTC
size: NA; J: TRBJ1-6; D: TRBD1; V: TRBV25-1; CDR3: CASRVPGQNSPLHF; DNA: TGTGCCAGCAGGGTACCGGGACAGAATTCACCCCTCCACTTT
size: NA; J: TRBJ2-7; D: NA; V: TRBV27; CDR3: CASAREPIYEQYF; DNA: TGTGCCAGCGCCCGGGAGCCCATCTACGAGCAGTACTTC
size: NA; J: TRBJ2-6; D: TRBD1; V: TRBV25-1; CDR3: CASSGTGVSGANVLTF; DNA: TGTGCCAGCAGTGGGACAGGGGTCTCTGGGGCCAACGTCCTGACTTTC
size: NA; J: TRBJ1-5; D: NA; V: TRBV28; CDR3: CASSYWEAQHF; DNA: TGTGCCAGCAGTTACTGGGAGGCCCAGCATTTT
size: NA; J: TRBJ2-1; D: TRBD1; V: TRBV3-1/TRBV3-2; CDR3: CASSPPRTGDYNEQFF; DNA: TGTGCCAGCAGCCCGCCTAGGACAGGAGACTACAATGAGCAGTTCTTC
size: NA; J: TRBJ2-7; D: NA; V: TRBV11-2; CDR3: CASSFNSYEQYF; DNA: TGTGCCAGCAGCTTTAATAGCTACGAGCAGTACTTC
size: NA; J: TRBJ1-6; D: NA; V: TRBV19; CDR3: CASSMEGANSPLHF; DNA: TGTGCCAGTAGTATGGAAGGGGCGAATTCACCCCTCCACTTT
size: NA; J: TRBJ2-2; D: TRBD2; V: TRBV25-1; CDR3: CASTPAGGRPGELFF; DNA: TGTGCCAGCACCCCGGCGGGCGGGAGGCCCGGGGAGCTGTTTTTT
size: NA; J: TRBJ2-1; D: TRBD2; V: TRBV5-1; CDR3: CASSLGGLAGVDYEQFF; DNA: TGCGCCAGCAGCTTGGGCGGGCTAGCGGGAGTCGACTATGAGCAGTTCTTC
size: NA; J: TRBJ2-1; D: NA; V: TRBV4-1; CDR3: CASSRNGGLQSNEQFF; DNA: TGCGCCAGCAGCCGAAACGGAGGGCTACAATCCAATGAGCAGTTCTTC
size: NA; J: TRBJ2-5; D: NA; V: TRBV5-4; CDR3: CASSLNQRRGETQYF; DNA: TGTGCCAGCAGCTTAAATCAGCGGCGGGGAGAGACCCAGTACTTC
size: once; J: TRBJ1-1; D: NA; V: TRBV11-3; CDR3: CASSSDWGNTEAFF; DNA: TGTGCCAGCAGCTCGGACTGGGGGAACACTGAAGCTTTCTTT
size: NA; J: TRBJ2-5; D: NA; V: TRBV20-1; CDR3: CSARQETQYF; DNA: TGCAGTGCTCGGCAAGAGACCCAGTACTTC
size: NA; J: TRBJ1-1; D: TRBD1; V: TRBV19; CDR3: CASSQGGGNTEAFF; DNA: TGTGCCAGTAGCCAGGGGGGAGGGAACACTGAAGCTTTCTTT
size: NA; J: TRBJ2-3; D: NA; V: TRBV18; CDR3: CASSPRGGITDTQYF; DNA: TGTGCCAGCTCACCAAGGGGCGGGATCACAGATACGCAGTATTTT
size: NA; J: TRBJ1-1; D: NA; V: TRBV6-5; CDR3: CASSYSGSLFEAFF; DNA: TGTGCCAGCAGTTACTCGGGTAGCCTGTTTGAAGCTTTCTTT
size: NA; J: TRBJ1-2; D: NA; V: TRBV12-3/TRBV12-4; CDR3: CASSWGDLGGYTF; DNA: TGTGCCAGCAGTTGGGGAGACCTGGGCGGCTACACCTTC
size: NA; J: TRBJ2-5; D: TRBD2; V: TRBV5-6; CDR3: CASSLGRLAEQETQYF; DNA: TGTGCCAGCAGCTTGGGAAGACTAGCGGAGCAAGAGACCCAGTACTTC
size: NA; J: TRBJ2-6; D: TRBD2; V: TRBV5-1; CDR3: CASSRREGLGANVLTF; DNA: TGCGCCAGCAGTCGCCGGGAGGGCCTTGGGGCCAACGTCCTGACTTTC
size: NA; J: TRBJ1-3; D: NA; V: TRBV27; CDR3: CASRGPGNTIYF; DNA: TGTGCCAGCAGGGGGCCAGGAAACACCATATATTTT
size: NA; J: TRBJ2-4; D: NA; V: TRBV3-1/TRBV3-2; CDR3: CASSRTYRESPNF; DNA: TGTGCCAGCAGCCGAACATACCGGGAGTCCCCGAACTTC
size: NA; J: TRBJ1-5; D: NA; V: TRBV6-5; CDR3: CASSRGGAPQPQHF; DNA: TGTGCCAGCAGCCGAGGGGGGGCCCCTCAGCCCCAGCATTTT
size: few; J: TRBJ1-5; D: NA; V: TRBV28; CDR3: CASSSRLSNQPQHF; DNA: TGTGCCAGCAGTTCCCGGTTAAGCAATCAGCCCCAGCATTTT
size: once; J: TRBJ2-7; D: NA; V: TRBV20-1; CDR3: CSASELGPYEQYF; DNA: TGCAGTGCTAGTGAGTTGGGGCCCTACGAGCAGTACTTC
size: few; J: TRBJ1-1; D: TRBD1; V: TRBV6-6; CDR3: CASSLGAPGQGEQWTEAFF; DNA: TGTGCCAGCAGTCTAGGCGCCCCGGGACAGGGGGAGCAATGGACTGAAGCTTTCTTT
size: NA; J: TRBJ1-1; D: NA; V: TRBV4-2; CDR3: CASSQDGWTEAFF; DNA: TGTGCCAGCAGCCAAGACGGTTGGACTGAAGCTTTCTTT
size: NA; J: TRBJ1-2; D: NA; V: TRBV29-1; CDR3: CSGTSGDYGYTF; DNA: TGCAGCGGGACCTCGGGGGACTATGGCTACACCTTC
size: NA; J: TRBJ2-7; D: TRBD1; V: TRBV11-2; CDR3: CASSLFYGDRDSYEQYF; DNA: TGTGCCAGCAGCTTATTCTACGGGGACAGGGACTCCTACGAGCAGTACTTC
size: NA; J: TRBJ1-4; D: NA; V: TRBV29-1; CDR3: CSVTSRGAREKLFF; DNA: TGCAGCGTTACCTCCCGGGGGGCGCGAGAAAAACTGTTTTTT
size: few; J: TRBJ1-5; D: NA; V: TRBV9; CDR3: CASSPYGGEDQPQHF; DNA: TGTGCCAGCAGCCCTTATGGGGGGGAGGATCAGCCCCAGCATTTT
size: NA; J: TRBJ1-4; D: TRBD1; V: TRBV4-1; CDR3: CASSHRQGTTNEKLFF; DNA: TGCGCCAGCAGCCACCGACAGGGGACAACTAATGAAAAACTGTTTTTT
size: NA; J: TRBJ1-3; D: NA; V: TRBV7-5; CDR3: CARSLEAGFGNTIYF; DNA: TGTGCCAGAAGCTTAGAGGCAGGGTTTGGAAACACCATATATTTT
size: NA; J: TRBJ1-5; D: NA; V: TRBV6-6; CDR3: CASRTVPREPQHF; DNA: TGTGCCAGCAGAACAGTCCCCAGGGAGCCCCAGCATTTT
size: NA; J: TRBJ2-7; D: NA; V: TRBV6-5; CDR3: CASSYGGTSYEQYF; DNA: TGTGCCAGCAGTTATGGGGGGACGTCCTACGAGCAGTACTTC
size: NA; J: TRBJ1-5; D: TRBD1; V: TRBV27; CDR3: CASSLEGTGVRHF; DNA: TGTGCCAGCAGTTTAGAAGGGACAGGGGTTCGGCATTTT
size: once; J: TRBJ2-5; D: TRBD1; V: TRBV27; CDR3: CASSLGNSGTGAETQYF; DNA: TGTGCCAGCAGTTTGGGGAATTCCGGGACAGGTGCGGAGACCCAGTACTTC
size: NA; J: TRBJ1-1; D: NA; V: TRBV15; CDR3: CATSNRTELEAFF; DNA: TGTGCCACCAGCAACCGGACAGAACTCGAAGCTTTCTTT
size: NA; J: TRBJ1-5; D: TRBD1; V: TRBV27; CDR3: CASSRDRGINQPQHF; DNA: TGTGCCAGCAGTCGCGACAGGGGCATCAATCAGCCCCAGCATTTT
size: NA; J: TRBJ2-7; D: NA; V: TRBV28; CDR3: CASDGGSYEQYF; DNA: TGTGCCAGCGACGGGGGCTCCTACGAGCAGTACTTC
size: once; J: TRBJ2-1; D: TRBD1; V: TRBV27; CDR3: CASSPQPGGPQFF; DNA: TGTGCCAGCAGCCCCCAACCAGGGGGCCCGCAGTTCTTC
size: NA; J: TRBJ2-1; D: TRBD2; V: TRBV27; CDR3: CASSQGLAGTTSSYNEQFF; DNA: TGTGCCAGCAGCCAGGGACTAGCGGGAACCACTAGCTCCTACAATGAGCAGTTCTTC
size: NA; J: TRBJ2-2; D: NA; V: TRBV3-1/TRBV3-2; CDR3: CASSQERAGELFF; DNA: TGTGCCAGCAGCCAAGAGAGGGCCGGGGAGCTGTTTTTT
size: NA; J: TRBJ1-5; D: NA; V: TRBV29-1; CDR3: CSVTVGNQPQHF; DNA: TGCAGCGTTACCGTCGGGAATCAGCCCCAGCATTTT
size: NA; J: TRBJ2-6; D: TRBD1; V: TRBV29-1; CDR3: CSVPGQGKTGANVLTF; DNA: TGCAGCGTCCCTGGACAGGGAAAAACTGGGGCCAACGTCCTGACTTTC
size: NA; J: TRBJ1-2; D: TRBD1; V: TRBV28; CDR3: CASSPGGGYTF; DNA: TGTGCCAGCAGTCCAGGGGGCGGCTACACCTTC
size: NA; J: TRBJ1-5; D: TRBD1; V: TRBV6-2/TRBV6-3; CDR3: CASSQGQRQPQHF; DNA: TGTGCCAGCAGTCAGGGACAGCGGCAGCCCCAGCATTTT